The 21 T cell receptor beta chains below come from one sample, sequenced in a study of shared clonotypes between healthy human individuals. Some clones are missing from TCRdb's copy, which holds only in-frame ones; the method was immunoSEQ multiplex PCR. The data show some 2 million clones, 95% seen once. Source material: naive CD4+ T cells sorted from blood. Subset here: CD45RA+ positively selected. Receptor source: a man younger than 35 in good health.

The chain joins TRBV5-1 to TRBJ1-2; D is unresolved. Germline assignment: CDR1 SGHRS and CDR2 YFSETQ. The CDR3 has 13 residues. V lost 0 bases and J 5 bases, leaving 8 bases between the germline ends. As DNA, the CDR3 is TGCGCCAGCAGCTTGGGACTGGATTATGGCTACACCTTC. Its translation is CASSLGLDYGYTF. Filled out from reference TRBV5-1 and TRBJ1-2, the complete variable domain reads KAGVTQTPRYLIKTRGQQVTLSCSPISGHRSVSWYQQTPGQGLQFLFEYFSETQRNKGNFPGRFSGRQFSNSRSEMNVSTLELGDSALYLCASSLGLDYGYTFGSGTRLTVV.

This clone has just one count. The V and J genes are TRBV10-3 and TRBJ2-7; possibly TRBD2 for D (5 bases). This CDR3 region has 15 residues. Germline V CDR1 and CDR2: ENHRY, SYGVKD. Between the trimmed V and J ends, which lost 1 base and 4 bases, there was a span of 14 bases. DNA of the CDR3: TGTGCCATCAGTGAGTTCGACGGGGTGGGATACGAGCAGTACTTC. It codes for CAISEFDGVGYEQYF.

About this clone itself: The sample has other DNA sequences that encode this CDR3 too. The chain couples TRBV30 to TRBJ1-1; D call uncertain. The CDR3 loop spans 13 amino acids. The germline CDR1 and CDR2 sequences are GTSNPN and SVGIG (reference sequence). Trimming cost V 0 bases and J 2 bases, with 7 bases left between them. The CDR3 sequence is CAWSVQGNTEAFF. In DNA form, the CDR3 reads TGTGCCTGGAGTGTACAAGGAAACACTGAAGCTTTCTTT.

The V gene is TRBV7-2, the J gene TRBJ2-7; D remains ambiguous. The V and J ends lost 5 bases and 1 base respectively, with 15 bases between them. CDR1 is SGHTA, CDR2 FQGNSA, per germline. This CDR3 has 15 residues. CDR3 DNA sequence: TGTGCCAGCAGCAGTAACCCCGTAGGTTCCTACGAGCAGTACTTC. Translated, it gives CASSSNPVGSYEQYF.

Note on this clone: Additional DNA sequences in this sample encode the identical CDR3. In nucleotides, the CDR3 is TGTGCCAGCACCCGGACAGGCCGGAATTCACCCCTCCACTTT. Protein: CASTRTGRNSPLHF. The rearrangement uses TRBV6-5 and TRBJ1-6; 7 bases fit TRBD1. This CDR3 has 14 residues. CDR1 is MNHEY and CDR2 is SVGAGI in the germline V gene. Trimming at V came to 7 bases and at J to 7 bases, leaving 7 bases not matched to a gene.

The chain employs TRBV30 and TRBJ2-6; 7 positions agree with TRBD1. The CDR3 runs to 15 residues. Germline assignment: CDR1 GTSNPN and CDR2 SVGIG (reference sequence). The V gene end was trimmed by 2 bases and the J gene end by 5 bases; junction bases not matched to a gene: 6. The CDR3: CAWSPTGKRANVLTF. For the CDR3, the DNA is TGTGCCTGGAGTCCGACAGGGAAGAGGGCCAACGTCCTGACTTTC.

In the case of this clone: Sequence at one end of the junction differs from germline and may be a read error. The CDR3 reads CASSSTRGRDTGELFF. Written as DNA, the CDR3 is TGTGCTAGCAGCTCTACTAGAGGGAGGGACACCGGGGAGCTGTTTTTT. The rearrangement uses TRBV7-7 and TRBJ2-2; 7 bases are a match to TRBD2. This CDR3 is built from 16 residues. Germline CDR1 reads SSHAT; CDR2 reads FNYEAQ (reference sequence).

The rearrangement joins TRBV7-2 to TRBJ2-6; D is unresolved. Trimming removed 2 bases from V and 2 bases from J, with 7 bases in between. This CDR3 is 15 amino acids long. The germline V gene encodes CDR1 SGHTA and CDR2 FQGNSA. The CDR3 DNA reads TGTGCCAGCAGCTTAAGACTGGCTGGGGCCAACGTCCTGACTTTC. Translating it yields CASSLRLAGANVLTF.

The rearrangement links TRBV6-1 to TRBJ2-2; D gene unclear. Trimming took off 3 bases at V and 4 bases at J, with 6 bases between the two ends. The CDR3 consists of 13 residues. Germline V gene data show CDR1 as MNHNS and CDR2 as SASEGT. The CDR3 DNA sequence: TGTGCCAGCAGTGACAGGACCACCGGGGAGCTGTTTTTT. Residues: CASSDRTTGELFF.

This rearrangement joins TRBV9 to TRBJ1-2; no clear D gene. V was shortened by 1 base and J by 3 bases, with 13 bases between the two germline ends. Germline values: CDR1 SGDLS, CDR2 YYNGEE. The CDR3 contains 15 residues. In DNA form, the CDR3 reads TGTGCCAGCAGCGTAATGGACTCCGGGGACTATGGCTACACCTTC. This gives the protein CASSVMDSGDYGYTF.

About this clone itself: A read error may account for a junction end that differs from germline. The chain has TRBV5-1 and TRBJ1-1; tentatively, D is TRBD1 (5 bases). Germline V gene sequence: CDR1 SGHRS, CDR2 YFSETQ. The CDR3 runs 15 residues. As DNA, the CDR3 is TGCGCCAGCACCTTGGGATCGGGGCGTGGGACTGAAGCTTTCTTT. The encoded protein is CASTLGSGRGTEAFF.

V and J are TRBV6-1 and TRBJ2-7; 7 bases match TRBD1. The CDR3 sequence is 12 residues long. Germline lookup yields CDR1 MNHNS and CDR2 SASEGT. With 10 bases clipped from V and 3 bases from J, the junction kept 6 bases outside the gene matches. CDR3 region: CATHDRVYEQYF. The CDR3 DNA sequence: TGTGCCACCCATGACAGGGTCTACGAGCAGTACTTC.

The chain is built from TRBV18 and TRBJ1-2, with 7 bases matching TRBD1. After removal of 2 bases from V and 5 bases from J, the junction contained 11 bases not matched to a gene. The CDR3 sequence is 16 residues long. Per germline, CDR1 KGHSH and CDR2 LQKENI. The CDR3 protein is CASSPTTLTGPYGYTF. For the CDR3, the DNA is TGTGCCAGCTCACCAACCACCTTGACAGGGCCTTATGGCTACACCTTC.

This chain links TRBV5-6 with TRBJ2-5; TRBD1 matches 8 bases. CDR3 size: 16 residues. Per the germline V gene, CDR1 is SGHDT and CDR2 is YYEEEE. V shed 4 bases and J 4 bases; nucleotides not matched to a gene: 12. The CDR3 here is CASSVLQGARGETQYF. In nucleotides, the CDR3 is TGTGCCAGCAGCGTCCTGCAGGGGGCGCGGGGAGAGACCCAGTACTTC.

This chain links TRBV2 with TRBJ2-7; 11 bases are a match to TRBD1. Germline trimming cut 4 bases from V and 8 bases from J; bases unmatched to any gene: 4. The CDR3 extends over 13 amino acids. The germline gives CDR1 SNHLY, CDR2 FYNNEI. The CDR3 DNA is TGTGCCAGCAGTGCCGGGACAGGGGGACAGCAGTACTTC. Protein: CASSAGTGGQQYF.

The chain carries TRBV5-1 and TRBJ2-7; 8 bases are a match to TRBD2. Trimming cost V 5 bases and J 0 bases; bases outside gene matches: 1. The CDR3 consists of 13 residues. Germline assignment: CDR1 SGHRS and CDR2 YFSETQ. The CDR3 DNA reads TGCGCCAGCAGACTAGCGGCCTCCTACGAGCAGTACTTC. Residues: CASRLAASYEQYF.

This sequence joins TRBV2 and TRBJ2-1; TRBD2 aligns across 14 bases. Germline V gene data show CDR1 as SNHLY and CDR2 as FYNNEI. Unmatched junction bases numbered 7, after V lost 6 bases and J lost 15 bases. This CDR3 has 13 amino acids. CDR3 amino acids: CASSMTSGGARFF. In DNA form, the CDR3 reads TGTGCCAGCAGCATGACTAGCGGGGGGGCCAGGTTCTTC. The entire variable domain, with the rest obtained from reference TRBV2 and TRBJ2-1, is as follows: EPEVTQTPSHQVTQMGQEVILRCVPISNHLYFYWYRQILGQKVEFLVSFYNNEISEKSEIFDDQFSVERPDGSNFTLKIRSTKLEDSAMYFCASSMTSGGARFFGPGTRLTVL.

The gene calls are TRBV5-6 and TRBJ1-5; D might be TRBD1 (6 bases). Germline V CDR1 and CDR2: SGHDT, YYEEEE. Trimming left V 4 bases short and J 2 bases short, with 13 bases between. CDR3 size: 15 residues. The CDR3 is CASSRRGAGNQPQHF. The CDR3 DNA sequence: TGTGCCAGCAGCCGACGGGGGGCTGGCAATCAGCCCCAGCATTTT.

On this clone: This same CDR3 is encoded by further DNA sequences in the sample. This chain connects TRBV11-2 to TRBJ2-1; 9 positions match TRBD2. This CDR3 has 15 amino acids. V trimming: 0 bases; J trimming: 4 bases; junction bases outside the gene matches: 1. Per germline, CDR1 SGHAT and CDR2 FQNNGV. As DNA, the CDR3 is TGTGCCAGCAGCTTAGATGCGGGAGGGTACAATGAGCAGTTCTTC. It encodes CASSLDAGGYNEQFF.

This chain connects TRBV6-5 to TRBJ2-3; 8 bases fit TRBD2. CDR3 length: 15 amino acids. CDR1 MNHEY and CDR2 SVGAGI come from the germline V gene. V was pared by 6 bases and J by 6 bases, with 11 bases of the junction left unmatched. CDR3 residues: CASRTPGLGSDTQYF. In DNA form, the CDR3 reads TGTGCCAGCAGAACTCCGGGACTAGGATCCGATACGCAGTATTTT.

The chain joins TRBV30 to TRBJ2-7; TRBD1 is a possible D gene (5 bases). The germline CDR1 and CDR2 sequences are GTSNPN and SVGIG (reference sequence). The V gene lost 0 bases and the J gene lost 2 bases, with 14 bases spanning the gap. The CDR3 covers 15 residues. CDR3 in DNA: TGTGCCTGGAGTGTCTTGGGGCAGGTAACCTACGAGCAGTACTTC. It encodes CAWSVLGQVTYEQYF.